Each of the 22 T cell receptor beta chains below was sequenced from the same sample in a study of molecular identifiers for immune sequencing clone quantification. A single record per CDR3 protein comes from TCRdb applying MiXCR to the PCR reads. The repertoire holds 30,000 to 45,000 distinct CDR3 sequences, with roughly 20% as singletons. Sequencing was carried out using naive CD8+ T cells from blood, with Jurkat cell RNA spiked in. Subset meaning: FACS-sorted CD8+CD4-CCR7+CD45RA+ naive T cells. The receptors originated from a human donor in good health. Some libraries in this study had Jurkat cell RNA spiked in.

The rearrangement links TRBV12-3 or TRBV12-4 to TRBJ2-3, with no clear D. V gave up 2 bases and J gave up 0 bases, with 6 bases separating them. The CDR3 sequence is 14 residues long. The CDR3 nucleotides read TGTGCCAGCAGTTTATCTGGTAGCACAGATACGCAGTATTTT. Amino acid sequence: CASSLSGSTDTQYF.

This clonotype was seen ten or more times. V and J are TRBV12-3 or TRBV12-4 and TRBJ1-1; TRBD1 matches 9 bases. The V and J ends lost 4 bases and 6 bases, in that order; junction bases with no gene match: 6. This CDR3 is built from 14 residues. CDR3 coding DNA: TGTGCCAGCAGTTCGGGACAGGGATCCCCTGAAGCTTTCTTT. Its translation is CASSSGQGSPEAFF.

This clonotype is labeled large. This chain joins TRBV4-1 and TRBJ2-3, with TRBD2 matching 9 bases. Unmatched junction bases numbered 5, after V lost 3 bases and J lost 4 bases. The CDR3 consists of 15 residues. Germline V gene lookup returns CDR1 MGHRA and CDR2 YSYEKL. The CDR3 sequence is CASSQREGAADTQYF. CDR3 in DNA: TGCGCCAGCAGCCAGCGGGAGGGTGCAGCAGATACGCAGTATTTT.

This clonotype was observed at least ten times. V and J are TRBV7-2 and TRBJ2-5, with 8 nucleotides matching TRBD1. Per germline, CDR1 SGHTA and CDR2 FQGNSA. This CDR3 has 18 residues. V lost 3 bases and J lost 3; bases outside the gene matches: 15. This CDR3 is CASSFRTGRTPQEETQYF. In nucleotides, the CDR3 is TGTGCCAGCAGCTTCCGGACAGGGAGGACCCCCCAGGAAGAGACCCAGTACTTC.

This clonotype is medium-sized. J is TRBJ2-1 and V is TRBV6-4; 11 bases fit TRBD2. V shed 6 bases and J 4 bases; nucleotides not matched to a gene: 5. The V gene's germline CDR1 is MRHNA and CDR2 SNTAGT. The CDR3 sequence is 15 residues long. The CDR3 loop reads CASSQLAGGYNEQFF. The CDR3 nucleotides are TGTGCCAGCAGCCAGCTAGCGGGAGGTTACAATGAGCAGTTCTTC.

Many counts were recorded for this clonotype. This chain's CDR3 is CASSQEFSGTGGWEQYF. CDR3 DNA: TGCGCCAGCAGCCAAGAGTTTTCCGGGACAGGGGGCTGGGAGCAGTACTTC. V usage is TRBV4-3 and J usage is TRBJ2-7; 12 positions agree with TRBD1. Trimming at V came to 0 bases and at J to 7 bases, leaving 10 bases not matched to a gene. CDR1 is LGHNA, CDR2 YSLEER, per germline. The CDR3 contains 17 residues.

This clonotype was observed at least ten times. The CDR3 DNA reads as TGCAGTGCTAGAGAGGCGGGGGACTACGAGCAGTACTTC. Protein product: CSAREAGDYEQYF. V and J are TRBV20-1 and TRBJ2-7; TRBD2 matches 7 bases. V was clipped by 0 bases and J by 3 bases; unmatched bases: 2. The CDR3 covers 13 residues. The germline V gene encodes CDR1 DFQATT and CDR2 SNEGSKA (reference sequence).

This clonotype is labeled as medium-sized. The V and J genes are TRBV6-1 and TRBJ1-4; D uncertain. Between the trimmed V and J ends, which lost 8 bases and 10 bases, there was a span of 17 bases. The CDR3 consists of 13 residues. Germline V gives CDR1 MNHNS, CDR2 SASEGT. The CDR3 DNA is TGTGCCAGCCTGGACGGGCTAGGTGGAAAACTGTTTTTT. Translated: CASLDGLGGKLFF.

This clonotype was detected a few times. V is TRBV2 and J is TRBJ2-4; TRBD2 aligns across 8 bases. V dropped 6 bases and J dropped 9; count of bases not matched to a gene: 7. CDR1 is SNHLY and CDR2 is FYNNEI in the germline V gene. This CDR3 is built from 13 residues. The CDR3 DNA follows: TGTGCCAGCAGAGGACTAGCCGAGTCCATTCAGTACTTC. Protein: CASRGLAESIQYF.

The table lists this clonotype with many counts. The rearrangement joins TRBV28 to TRBJ2-1; 11 positions match TRBD2. V was clipped by 4 bases and J by 8 bases; unmatched bases: 10. The CDR3 runs to 16 residues. Germline V gene data show CDR1 as MDHEN and CDR2 as SYDVKM. The CDR3 nucleotides are TGTGCCAGCAGTTCCGAAACTAGCGGGAGACTTGATGAGCAGTTCTTC. Its protein product is CASSSETSGRLDEQFF. The full variable domain, its missing parts supplied by reference TRBV28 and TRBJ2-1, is DVKVTQSSRYLVKRTGEKVFLECVQDMDHENMFWYRQDPGLGLRLIYFSYDVKMKEKGDIPEGYSVSREKKERFSLILESASTNQTSMYLCASSSETSGRLDEQFFGPGTRLTVL.

Comment on this clonotype: A read error may explain this, as a much larger clone is one base away. The chain has TRBV15 and TRBJ2-3; D might be TRBD1 or TRBD2, each matching 5 bases. This CDR3 is 17 amino acids long. Germline V gene lookup returns CDR1 LNHNV and CDR2 YYDKDF (reference sequence). Between the trimmed V and J ends, which lost 0 bases and 0 bases, there was a span of 13 bases. CDR3 sequence (DNA): TGTGCCACCAGCAGAGACGGGGCAGGAGCTAGCACAGATACGCAGTATTTT. Translation: CATSRDGAGASTDTQYF.

This clonotype has ten or more counts. The CDR3 is CASSLPTLAGPREQYF. The CDR3 DNA sequence: TGTGCCAGCAGTTTACCCACTCTAGCGGGCCCACGGGAGCAGTACTTC. This chain uses TRBV28 with TRBJ2-7, with TRBD2 matching 8 bases. CDR3 length equals 16 residues. With V trimmed by 2 bases and J by 7 bases, 13 bases remained unmatched. Looked up from germline, CDR1 is MDHEN and CDR2 is SYDVKM.

This clonotype was seen once. A much larger clone differs from this one at a single base, so this may be a read error. The chain has TRBV20-1 and TRBJ2-7; 8 bases line up with TRBD1. CDR1 and CDR2 from the germline V gene are DFQATT and SNEGSKA (reference sequence). The CDR3 is made up of 11 amino acids. J was trimmed by 6 bases and V by 6 bases; bases with no gene match: 4. The CDR3 DNA reads TGCAGTGCCCTGACAGGGGCCGAGCAGTACTTC. Encoded protein: CSALTGAEQYF.

The chain is built from TRBV28 and TRBJ2-1, with TRBD2 identical over 7 bases. Losses at the gene ends were 3 bases for V and 15 bases for J; bases not matched to a gene: 8. Germline V gene sequence: CDR1 MDHEN, CDR2 SYDVKM. CDR3 size: 12 residues. CDR3: CASSFGGRGRFF. DNA for the CDR3: TGTGCCAGCAGTTTTGGTGGGAGGGGCCGGTTCTTC.

Ten or more counts support this clonotype. The chain couples TRBV29-1 to TRBJ2-5, with D hard to call. V was clipped by 4 bases and J by 1 base, with 1 base between them. The CDR3 is made up of 10 amino acids. The germline gives CDR1 SQVTM, CDR2 ANQGSEA. As DNA, the CDR3 is TGCAGCGTTGTCCAAGAGACCCAGTACTTC. Its protein is CSVVQETQYF.

This clonotype was seen at least ten times. This chain joins TRBV6-6 and TRBJ2-7; TRBD2 might be the D (5 bases). CDR3 size: 17 residues. Germline CDR1 reads MNHNY; CDR2 reads SVGAGI (reference sequence). With 0 bases removed from V and 3 bases from J, the gap between germline ends came to 18 bases. For the CDR3, the DNA is TGTGCCAGCAGTTACTCCCTAGCACGGGAAGGCGGCTACGAGCAGTACTTC. This translates into CASSYSLAREGGYEQYF.

This clonotype was observed at least ten times. This chain uses TRBV4-3 with TRBJ2-5; tentatively, D is TRBD1 or TRBD2 (6 bases each). CDR1 and CDR2 from the germline V gene are LGHNA and YSLEER. Trimming removed 5 bases from V and 1 base from J, with 20 bases in between. The CDR3 extends over 17 amino acids. DNA for the CDR3: TGCGCCAGCAGCTTCTCGGGGGAGTGGGGGCCCCAAGAGACCCAGTACTTC. Amino acid sequence: CASSFSGEWGPQETQYF.

This sequence joins TRBV27 and TRBJ2-5, with D tentatively TRBD1 (6 bases). Germline CDR1 is MNHEY and CDR2 is SMNVEV (reference sequence). Trimming removed 7 bases from V and 5 bases from J, with 14 bases in between. The CDR3 loop spans 13 amino acids. CDR3 sequence (DNA): TGTGCCAGCACGTCCAGGGGCGTTGAGACCCAGTACTTC. Protein sequence: CASTSRGVETQYF.

The J gene is TRBJ2-1, the V gene TRBV5-6; 10 bases map to TRBD1. The CDR3 has 17 residues. J lost 6 bases, V lost 0 bases, and 9 bases had no gene match. CDR1 and CDR2 from the germline V gene are SGHDT and YYEEEE. CDR3 region: CASSLALGTGVSNEQFF. DNA for the CDR3: TGTGCCAGCAGCTTGGCCCTCGGGACAGGGGTGTCCAATGAGCAGTTCTTC.

This clonotype has ten or more counts. The CDR3 loop reads CALRGDTGELFF. The CDR3 coding sequence is TGTGCCCTAAGGGGTGACACCGGGGAGCTGTTTTTT. J is TRBJ2-2 and V is TRBV6-6, with D perhaps matching TRBD1 (5 bases). The CDR3 length is 12 residues. Trimming cost V 11 bases and J 3 bases, with 10 bases left between them. The germline V gene encodes CDR1 MNHNY and CDR2 SVGAGI (reference sequence).

This clonotype was recorded at least ten times. This sequence joins TRBV7-9 and TRBJ2-1, with D perhaps TRBD2 (5 bases). The germline V gene encodes CDR1 SEHNR and CDR2 FQNEAQ (reference sequence). Between the trimmed V and J ends, which lost 4 bases and 15 bases, there was a span of 13 bases. The CDR3 totals 11 residues. CDR3 in amino acids: CASSSGLAGFF. CDR3 nucleotide sequence: TGTGCCAGCAGCTCAGGACTGGCGGGGTTCTTC.

This clonotype was counted at least ten times. V gene TRBV2 combines with J gene TRBJ1-1; D is perhaps TRBD1 (5 bases). V dropped 4 bases and J dropped 6 bases, with 6 bases sitting between them. CDR3 length: 11 amino acids. Germline V CDR1 and CDR2: SNHLY, FYNNEI. This chain's CDR3 is CASSGGSEAFF. The CDR3 DNA reads as TGTGCCAGCAGTGGGGGGTCTGAAGCTTTCTTT.